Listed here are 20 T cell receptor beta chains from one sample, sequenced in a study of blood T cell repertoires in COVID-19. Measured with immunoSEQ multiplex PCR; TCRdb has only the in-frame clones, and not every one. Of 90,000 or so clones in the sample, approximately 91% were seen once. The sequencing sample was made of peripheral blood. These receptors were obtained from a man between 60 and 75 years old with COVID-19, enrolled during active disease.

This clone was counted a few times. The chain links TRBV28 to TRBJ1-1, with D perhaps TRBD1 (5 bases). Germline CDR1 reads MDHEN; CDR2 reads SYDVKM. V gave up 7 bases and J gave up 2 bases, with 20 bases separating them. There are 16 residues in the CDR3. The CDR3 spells CASIQASDRHNTEAFF. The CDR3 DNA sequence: TGTGCCAGCATCCAGGCATCAGACAGACATAACACTGAAGCTTTCTTT.

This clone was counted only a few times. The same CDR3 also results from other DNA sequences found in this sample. CDR3 loop: CASSVVGSGSHTDTQYF. The CDR3 nucleotides read TGTGCCAGCAGCGTAGTTGGTAGCGGGAGCCACACAGATACGCAGTATTTT. The genes are TRBV9 and TRBJ2-3, with TRBD2 matching 9 bases. This CDR3 has 17 residues. Trimming cost V 0 bases and J 2 bases; bases outside gene matches: 7. CDR1 and CDR2 (germline): SGDLS, YYNGEE.

CDR3 residues: CASSRRGGYNEQFF. The CDR3 DNA sequence: TGTGCCAGCAGCCGCCGGGGGGGTTACAATGAGCAGTTCTTC. V usage is TRBV5-4 and J usage is TRBJ2-1; 8 nucleotides agree with TRBD2. The CDR3 extends over 14 amino acids. J lost 4 bases, V lost 4 bases, and 4 bases had no gene match. Germline CDR1 is SGHNT and CDR2 is YYREEE (reference sequence).

The CDR3 DNA follows: TGTGCCAGTAGTATGCCCGGGACGGGAGTCAGCGAGCAGTACTTC. It specifies CASSMPGTGVSEQYF. The chain employs TRBV19 and TRBJ2-7; possible D gene TRBD2, 6 bases. V lost 3 bases and J 6 bases, leaving 18 bases between the germline ends. Germline-derived CDR1 and CDR2 are LNHDA and SQIVND (reference sequence). The CDR3 has 15 amino acids.

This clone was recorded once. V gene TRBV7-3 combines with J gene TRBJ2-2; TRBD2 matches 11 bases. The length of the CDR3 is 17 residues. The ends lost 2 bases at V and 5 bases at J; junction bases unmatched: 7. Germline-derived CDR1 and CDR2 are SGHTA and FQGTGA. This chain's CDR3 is CASSLLTLAGVTGELFF. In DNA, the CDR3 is TGTGCCAGCAGCTTATTAACACTAGCGGGAGTTACCGGGGAGCTGTTTTTT.

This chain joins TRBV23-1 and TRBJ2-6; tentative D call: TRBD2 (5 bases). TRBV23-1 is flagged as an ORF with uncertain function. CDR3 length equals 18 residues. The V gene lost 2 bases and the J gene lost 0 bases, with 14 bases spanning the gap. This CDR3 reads CASSQRGLKSSGANVLTF. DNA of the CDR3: TGCGCCAGCAGTCAACGGGGTCTTAAGAGCTCTGGGGCCAACGTCCTGACTTTC.

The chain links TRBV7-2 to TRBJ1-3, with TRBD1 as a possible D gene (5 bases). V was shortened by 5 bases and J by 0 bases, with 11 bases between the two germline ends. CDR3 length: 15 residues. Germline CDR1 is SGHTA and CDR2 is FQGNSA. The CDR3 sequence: CASSQDTVSGNTIYF. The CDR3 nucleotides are TGTGCCAGCAGCCAGGACACTGTCTCTGGAAACACCATATATTTT.

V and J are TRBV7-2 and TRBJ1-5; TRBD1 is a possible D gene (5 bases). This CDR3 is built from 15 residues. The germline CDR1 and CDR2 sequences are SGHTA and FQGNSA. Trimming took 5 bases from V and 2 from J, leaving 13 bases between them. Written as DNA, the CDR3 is TGTGCCAGCAGCACACAGGCGCTCGGCAATCAGCCCCAGCATTTT. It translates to CASSTQALGNQPQHF.

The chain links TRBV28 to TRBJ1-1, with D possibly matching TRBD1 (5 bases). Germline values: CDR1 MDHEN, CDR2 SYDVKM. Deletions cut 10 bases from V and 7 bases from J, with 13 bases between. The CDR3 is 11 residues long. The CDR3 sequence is CAIKGRNEAFF. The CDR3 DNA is TGTGCCATCAAGGGGCGAAATGAAGCTTTCTTT.

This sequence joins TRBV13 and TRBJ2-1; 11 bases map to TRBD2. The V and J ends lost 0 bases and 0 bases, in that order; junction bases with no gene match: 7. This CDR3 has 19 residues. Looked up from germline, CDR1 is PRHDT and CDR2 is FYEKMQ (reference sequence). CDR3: CASSLGGTSGPSSYNEQFF. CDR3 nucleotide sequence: TGTGCCAGCAGCTTAGGGGGGACTAGCGGACCGAGCTCCTACAATGAGCAGTTCTTC.

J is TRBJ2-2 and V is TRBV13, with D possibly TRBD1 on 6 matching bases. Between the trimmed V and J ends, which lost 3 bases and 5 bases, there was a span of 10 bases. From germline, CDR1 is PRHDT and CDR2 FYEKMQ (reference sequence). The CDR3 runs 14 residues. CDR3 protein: CASSLLQGTGELFF. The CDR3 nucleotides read TGTGCCAGCAGCTTGTTACAGGGAACCGGGGAGCTGTTTTTT.

CDR3 amino acids: CASRWDRADTQYF. CDR3 sequence (DNA): TGTGCCAGCAGGTGGGACAGGGCAGATACGCAGTATTTT. This rearrangement joins TRBV2 to TRBJ2-3, with 9 positions matching TRBD1. CDR3 length: 13 residues. Losses at the gene ends were 6 bases for V and 4 bases for J; bases not matched to a gene: 2. Germline V lookup: CDR1 SNHLY, CDR2 FYNNEI.

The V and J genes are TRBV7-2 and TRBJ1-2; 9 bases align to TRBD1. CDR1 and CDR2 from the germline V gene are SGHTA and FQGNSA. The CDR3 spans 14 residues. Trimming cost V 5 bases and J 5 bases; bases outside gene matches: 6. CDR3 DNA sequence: TGTGCCAGCAGCCGGACAGGGGTAGCTTATGGCTACACCTTC. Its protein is CASSRTGVAYGYTF.

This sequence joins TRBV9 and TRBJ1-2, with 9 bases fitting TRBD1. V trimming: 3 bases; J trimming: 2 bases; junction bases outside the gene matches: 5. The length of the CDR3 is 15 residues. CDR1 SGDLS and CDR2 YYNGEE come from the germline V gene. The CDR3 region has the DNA TGTGCCAGCAGCGCCCGGGACAGGGTAAACTATGGCTACACCTTC. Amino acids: CASSARDRVNYGYTF.

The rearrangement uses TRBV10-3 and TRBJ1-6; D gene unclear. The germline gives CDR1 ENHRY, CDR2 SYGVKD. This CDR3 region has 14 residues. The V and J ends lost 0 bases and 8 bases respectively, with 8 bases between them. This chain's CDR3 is CAISESAGDSPLHF. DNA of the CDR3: TGTGCCATCAGTGAGTCAGCCGGGGATTCACCCCTCCACTTT.

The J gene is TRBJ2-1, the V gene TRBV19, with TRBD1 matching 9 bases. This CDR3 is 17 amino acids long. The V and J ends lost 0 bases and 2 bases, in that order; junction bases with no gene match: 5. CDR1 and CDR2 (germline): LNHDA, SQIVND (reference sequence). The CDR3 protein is CASSIDAGTGPYNEQFF. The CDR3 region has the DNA TGTGCCAGTAGTATAGACGCCGGGACAGGGCCCTACAATGAGCAGTTCTTC.

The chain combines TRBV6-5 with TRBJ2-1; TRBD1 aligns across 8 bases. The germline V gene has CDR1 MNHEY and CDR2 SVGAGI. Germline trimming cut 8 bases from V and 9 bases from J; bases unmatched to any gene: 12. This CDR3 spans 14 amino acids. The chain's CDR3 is CASLISQGGSEQFF. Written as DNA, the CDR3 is TGTGCCAGCCTAATTTCACAGGGGGGCAGTGAGCAGTTCTTC.

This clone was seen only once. The CDR3 nucleotides are TGTGCCAGCAGTTTATCGGTCGGTACCTACGAGCAGTACTTC. It is translated as CASSLSVGTYEQYF. The genes are TRBV27 and TRBJ2-7; D is ambiguous. The germline gives CDR1 MNHEY, CDR2 SMNVEV (reference sequence). Trimming pared 0 bases from V and 2 bases from J, leaving 8 bases between. The CDR3 has 14 amino acids.

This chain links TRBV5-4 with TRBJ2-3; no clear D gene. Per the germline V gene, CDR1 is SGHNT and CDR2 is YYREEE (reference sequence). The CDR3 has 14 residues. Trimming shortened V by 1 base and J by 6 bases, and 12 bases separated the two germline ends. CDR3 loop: CASSLTHAADTQYF. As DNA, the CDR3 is TGTGCCAGCAGCTTGACACACGCGGCCGATACGCAGTATTTT. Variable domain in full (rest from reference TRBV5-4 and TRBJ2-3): ETGVTQSPTHLIKTRGQQVTLRCSSQSGHNTVSWYQQALGQGPQFIFQYYREEENGRGNFPPRFSGLQFPNYSSELNVNALELDDSALYLCASSLTHAADTQYFGPGTRLTVL.

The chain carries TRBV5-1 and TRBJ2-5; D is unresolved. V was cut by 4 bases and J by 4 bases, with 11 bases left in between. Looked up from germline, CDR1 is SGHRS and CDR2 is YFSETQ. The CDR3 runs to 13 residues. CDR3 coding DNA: TGCGCCAGCAGCCGATTATTCGGAGAGACCCAGTACTTC. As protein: CASSRLFGETQYF.